These 10 T cell receptor beta chains were all obtained from the same sample, sequenced in a study of blood T cells in healthy people across ages (dated by TCRdb to the mid-2010s). The method was 5' RACE. Sequencing took place on an Illumina HiSeq 2500. A second roughly 7 to 11 cycle PCR used a sample-barcoded 5' primer and a J-beta primer mix. In TCRdb, the public reads were trimmed at Q25 with fastp and aligned with MiXCR, with productive beta chains retained. Every CDR3 protein is listed once, alongside the most common genes and DNA of its rows. The sample records about 970,000 distinct CDR3 sequences, roughly 47% of which are singletons. The ten largest clonotypes hold around 21% of the sample. Sequenced sample: blood. The receptors were gathered from a woman aged 60-75 years in good health.

This chain's CDR3 is CSARVRLGSTGELFF. The CDR3 coding sequence is TGCAGTGCTAGAGTCCGATTGGGTTCCACCGGGGAGCTGTTTTTT. The chain carries TRBV20-1 and TRBJ2-2; D is ambiguous. This CDR3 spans 15 amino acids. Deletions cut 1 base from V and 4 bases from J, with 13 bases between. Germline CDR1 is DFQATT and CDR2 is SNEGSKA (reference sequence).

In its sample, this clonotype was seen a few times. The CDR3, as DNA: TGCAGTGCTAGGCTAGCGGGCGACGAGCAGTACTTC. Translated: CSARLAGDEQYF. The V gene is TRBV20-1, the J gene TRBJ2-7, with 8 bases that match TRBD2. Trimming at V came to 3 bases and at J to 5 bases, leaving 3 bases not matched to a gene. The CDR3 is 12 residues long. CDR1 is DFQATT, CDR2 SNEGSKA, per germline (reference sequence).

To note about this clonotype: Germline and junction disagree at one end, which may indicate a read error. The gene calls are TRBV4-1 and TRBJ2-3; D gene uncertain. The germline V gene encodes CDR1 MGHRA and CDR2 YSYEKL. This CDR3 region has 15 residues. The CDR3 nucleotides are TGCGCCAACAGCCAAGAGGAGACCCGCACAGATACGCAGTATTTT. Amino acids: CANSQEETRTDTQYF.

V is TRBV5-1 and J is TRBJ2-1, with 7 bases that match TRBD2. Trimming at V came to 4 bases and at J to 6 bases, leaving 10 bases not matched to a gene. The CDR3 loop spans 15 amino acids. Germline V gene data show CDR1 as SGHRS and CDR2 as YFSETQ. In nucleotides, the CDR3 is TGCGCCAGCAGCATGCTGGGGGGGGGAACCAATGAGCAGTTCTTC. Translating it yields CASSMLGGGTNEQFF.

The gene calls are TRBV4-1 and TRBJ2-5; D uncertain. The DNA end favors TRBJ2-7, so the J call may be wrong. This CDR3 spans 12 amino acids. Per germline, CDR1 MGHRA and CDR2 YSYEKL. The CDR3 here is CASSQDQSEQYF. The CDR3 DNA is TGCGCCAGCAGCCAAGATCAGTCCGAGCAGTACTTC.

This clonotype showed up just a few times. V usage is TRBV7-8 and J usage is TRBJ2-3; D may correspond to TRBD1 or TRBD2 (5 bases each). Trimming cost V 0 bases and J 8 bases, with 9 bases left between them. The CDR3 is 13 amino acids. The germline V gene encodes CDR1 SGHVS and CDR2 FQNEAQ. CDR3 DNA: TGTGCCAGCAGCTTAGCCTGGGGGAGTACGCAGTATTTT. It translates to CASSLAWGSTQYF. Filled out from reference TRBV7-8 and TRBJ2-3, the complete variable domain reads GAGVSQSPRYKVAKRGQDVALRCDPISGHVSLFWYQQALGQGPEFLTYFQNEAQLDKSGLPSDRFFAERPEGSVSTLKIQRTQQEDSAVYLCASSLAWGSTQYFGPGTRLTVL.

This clonotype showed up just a few times. This chain links TRBV4-2 with TRBJ2-1, with D perhaps TRBD1 (6 bases). The length of the CDR3 is 14 residues. Germline V gene lookup returns CDR1 LGHNA and CDR2 YNFKEQ. The V gene lost 4 bases and the J gene lost 9 bases, with 16 bases spanning the gap. The CDR3 is CASSPGATFGEQFF. The CDR3 nucleotides read TGTGCCAGCAGCCCAGGGGCTACTTTCGGTGAGCAGTTCTTC.

This clonotype was seen more than once but under ten times. The rearrangement joins TRBV4-3 to TRBJ1-2; 7 bases are shared with TRBD1. V was clipped by 2 bases and J by 8 bases; unmatched bases: 11. Germline CDR1 LGHNA, CDR2 YSLEER. The CDR3 length is 15 residues. The CDR3 sequence is CASSQTTGSIGGYTF. As DNA, the CDR3 is TGCGCCAGCAGCCAAACGACAGGGAGTATTGGGGGCTACACCTTC.

The rearrangement links TRBV5-1 to TRBJ2-5, with 8 positions matching TRBD2. Germline lookup yields CDR1 SGHRS and CDR2 YFSETQ. The CDR3 runs 16 residues. J was trimmed by 5 bases and V by 0 bases; bases with no gene match: 9. CDR3 coding DNA: TGCGCCAGCAGCTTGGGGGGAGCGGGAGTTGGTGAGACCCAGTACTTC. It specifies CASSLGGAGVGETQYF. The full variable domain, in which reference TRBV5-1 and TRBJ2-5 provide the parts outside the CDR3, is KAGVTQTPRYLIKTRGQQVTLSCSPISGHRSVSWYQQTPGQGLQFLFEYFSETQRNKGNFPGRFSGRQFSNSRSEMNVSTLELGDSALYLCASSLGGAGVGETQYFGPGTRLLVL.

This chain connects TRBV7-9 to TRBJ2-7; 10 bases match TRBD2. This CDR3 contains 17 residues. CDR1 is SEHNR and CDR2 is FQNEAQ in the germline V gene (reference sequence). V lost 4 bases and J lost 3; bases outside the gene matches: 12. The CDR3 nucleotides are TGTGCCAGCAGCTATTTAGCATCTAGCGGGAGAGGCTACGAGCAGTACTTC. Translating it yields CASSYLASSGRGYEQYF. The entire variable domain, with the rest obtained from reference TRBV7-9 and TRBJ2-7, is as follows: DTGVSQNPRHKITKRGQNVTFRCDPISEHNRLYWYRQTLGQGPEFLTYFQNEAQLEKSRLLSDRFSAERPKGSFSTLEIQRTEQGDSAMYLCASSYLASSGRGYEQYFGPGTRLTVT.